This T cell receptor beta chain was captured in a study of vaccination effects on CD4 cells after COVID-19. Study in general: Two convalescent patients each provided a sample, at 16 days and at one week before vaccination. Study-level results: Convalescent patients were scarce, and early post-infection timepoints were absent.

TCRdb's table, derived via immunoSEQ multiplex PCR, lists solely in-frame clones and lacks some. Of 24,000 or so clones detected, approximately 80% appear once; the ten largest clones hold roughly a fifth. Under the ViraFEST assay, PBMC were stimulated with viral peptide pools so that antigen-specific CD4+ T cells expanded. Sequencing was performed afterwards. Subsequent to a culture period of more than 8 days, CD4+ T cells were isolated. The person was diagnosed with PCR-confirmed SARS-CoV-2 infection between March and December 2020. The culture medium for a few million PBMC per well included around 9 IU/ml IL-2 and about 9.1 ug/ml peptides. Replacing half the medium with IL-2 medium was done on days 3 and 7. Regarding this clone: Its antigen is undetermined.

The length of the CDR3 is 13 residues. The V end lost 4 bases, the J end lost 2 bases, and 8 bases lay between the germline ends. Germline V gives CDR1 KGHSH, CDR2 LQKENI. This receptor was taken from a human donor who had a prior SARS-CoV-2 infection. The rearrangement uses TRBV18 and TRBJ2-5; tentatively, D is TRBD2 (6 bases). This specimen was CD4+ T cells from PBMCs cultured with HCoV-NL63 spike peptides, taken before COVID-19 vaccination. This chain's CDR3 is CASSRDFQETQYF. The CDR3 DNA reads TGTGCCAGCTCACGGGACTTTCAAGAGACCCAGTACTTC. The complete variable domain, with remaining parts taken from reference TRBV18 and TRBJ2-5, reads NAGVMQNPRHLVRRRGQEARLRCSPMKGHSHVYWYRQLPEEGLKFMVYLQKENIIDESGMPKERFSAEFPKEGPSILRIQQVVRGDSAAYFCASSRDFQETQYFGPGTRLLVL.